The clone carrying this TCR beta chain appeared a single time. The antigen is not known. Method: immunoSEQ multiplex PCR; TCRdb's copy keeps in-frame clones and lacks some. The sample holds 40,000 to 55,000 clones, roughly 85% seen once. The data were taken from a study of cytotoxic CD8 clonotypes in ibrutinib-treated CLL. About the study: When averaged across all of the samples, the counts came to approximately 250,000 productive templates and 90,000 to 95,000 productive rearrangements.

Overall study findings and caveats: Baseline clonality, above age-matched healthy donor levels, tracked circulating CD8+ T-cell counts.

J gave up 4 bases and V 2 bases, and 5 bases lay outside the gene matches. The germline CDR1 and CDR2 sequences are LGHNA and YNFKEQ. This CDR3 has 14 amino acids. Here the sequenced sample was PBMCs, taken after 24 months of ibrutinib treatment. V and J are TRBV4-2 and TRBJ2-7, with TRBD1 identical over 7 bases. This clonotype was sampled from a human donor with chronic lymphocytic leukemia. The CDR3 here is CASSQQGVLYEQYF. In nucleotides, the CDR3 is TGTGCCAGCAGCCAACAGGGGGTTCTTTACGAGCAGTACTTC.